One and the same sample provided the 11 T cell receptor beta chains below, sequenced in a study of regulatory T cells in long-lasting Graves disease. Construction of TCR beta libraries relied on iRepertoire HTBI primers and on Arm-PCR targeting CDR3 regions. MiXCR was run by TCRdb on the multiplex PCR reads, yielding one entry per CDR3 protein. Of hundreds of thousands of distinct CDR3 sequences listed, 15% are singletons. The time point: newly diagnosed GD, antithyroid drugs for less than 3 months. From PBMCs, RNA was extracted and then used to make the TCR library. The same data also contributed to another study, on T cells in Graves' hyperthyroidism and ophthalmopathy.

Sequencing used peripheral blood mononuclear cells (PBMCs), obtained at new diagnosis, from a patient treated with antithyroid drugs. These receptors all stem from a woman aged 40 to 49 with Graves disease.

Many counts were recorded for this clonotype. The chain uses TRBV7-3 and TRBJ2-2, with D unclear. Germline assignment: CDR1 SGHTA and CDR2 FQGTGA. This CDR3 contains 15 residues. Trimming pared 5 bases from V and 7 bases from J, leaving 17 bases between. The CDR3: CASSRNWGGSGELFF. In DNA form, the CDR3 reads TGTGCCAGCAGCCGTAATTGGGGTGGCAGCGGGGAGCTGTTTTTT.

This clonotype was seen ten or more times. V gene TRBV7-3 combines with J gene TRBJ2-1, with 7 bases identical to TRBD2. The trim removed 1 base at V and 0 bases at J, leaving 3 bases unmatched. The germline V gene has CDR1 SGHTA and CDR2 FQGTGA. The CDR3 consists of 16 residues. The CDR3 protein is CASSLMAGASYNEQFF. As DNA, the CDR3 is TGTGCCAGCAGCTTAATGGCGGGAGCCTCCTACAATGAGCAGTTCTTC.

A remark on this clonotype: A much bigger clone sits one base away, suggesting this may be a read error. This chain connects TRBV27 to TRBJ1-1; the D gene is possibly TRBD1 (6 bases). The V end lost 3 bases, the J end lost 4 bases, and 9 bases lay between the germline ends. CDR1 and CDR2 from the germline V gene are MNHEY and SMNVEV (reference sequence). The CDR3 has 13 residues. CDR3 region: CASSFSGATEAFF. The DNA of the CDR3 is TGTGCCAGCAGTTTTTCAGGGGCCACTGAAGCTTTCTTT.

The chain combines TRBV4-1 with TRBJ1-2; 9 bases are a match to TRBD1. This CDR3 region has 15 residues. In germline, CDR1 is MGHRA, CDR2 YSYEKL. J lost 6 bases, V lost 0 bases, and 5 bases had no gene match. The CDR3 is CASSQESGTGHGYTF. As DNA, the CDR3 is TGCGCCAGCAGCCAAGAATCCGGGACAGGGCATGGCTACACCTTC.

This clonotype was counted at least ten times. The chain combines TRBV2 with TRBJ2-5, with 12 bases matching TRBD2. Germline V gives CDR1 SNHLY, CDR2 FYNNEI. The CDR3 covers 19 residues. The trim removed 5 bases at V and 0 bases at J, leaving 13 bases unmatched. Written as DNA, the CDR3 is TGTGCCAGCAGTAAATCAAGGACTAGCGGGGTATATTACCAAGAGACCCAGTACTTC. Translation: CASSKSRTSGVYYQETQYF.

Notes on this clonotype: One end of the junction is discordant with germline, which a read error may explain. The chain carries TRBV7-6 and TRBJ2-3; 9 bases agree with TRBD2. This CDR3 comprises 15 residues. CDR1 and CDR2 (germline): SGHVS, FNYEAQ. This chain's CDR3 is CASSSVAGVEDTQCF. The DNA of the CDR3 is TGTGCCAGCAGTTCGGTAGCGGGAGTGGAAGATACGCAGTGTTTT.

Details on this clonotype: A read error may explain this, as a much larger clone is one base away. DNA for the CDR3: TGTGCCAGCGGACCCTCTGACAGGGCGTCCTACGAGCAGTACTTC. Translated: CASGPSDRASYEQYF. The chain uses TRBV28 and TRBJ2-7; 7 bases fit TRBD1. V shed 8 bases, J shed 1 base, and the junction held 11 bases outside the gene matches. The CDR3 consists of 15 residues. The V gene's germline CDR1 is MDHEN and CDR2 SYDVKM.

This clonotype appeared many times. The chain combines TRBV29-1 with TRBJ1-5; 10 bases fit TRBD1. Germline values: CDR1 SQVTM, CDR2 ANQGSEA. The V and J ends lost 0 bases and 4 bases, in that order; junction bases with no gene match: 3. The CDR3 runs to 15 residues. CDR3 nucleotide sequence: TGCAGCGTTGAAGACGGGACAGGGGTGAATCAGCCCCAGCATTTT. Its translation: CSVEDGTGVNQPQHF.

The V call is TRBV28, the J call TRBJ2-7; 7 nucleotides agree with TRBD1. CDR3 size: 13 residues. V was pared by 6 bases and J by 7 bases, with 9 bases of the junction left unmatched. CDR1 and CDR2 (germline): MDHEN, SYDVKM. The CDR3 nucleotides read TGTGCCAGCAGAGATCAGGGGGTAGGGGAGCAGTACTTC. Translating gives CASRDQGVGEQYF.

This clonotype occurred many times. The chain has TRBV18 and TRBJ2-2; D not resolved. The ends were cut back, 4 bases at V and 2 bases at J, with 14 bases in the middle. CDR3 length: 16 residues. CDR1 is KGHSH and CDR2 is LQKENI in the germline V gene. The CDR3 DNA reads TGTGCCAGCTCACAGGACCATGGCACCAACACCGGGGAGCTGTTTTTT. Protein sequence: CASSQDHGTNTGELFF.

The CDR3 protein is CSTGWGDTEAFF. CDR3 nucleotide sequence: TGCAGCACTGGGTGGGGGGACACTGAAGCTTTCTTT. V usage is TRBV29-1 and J usage is TRBJ1-1, with D perhaps matching TRBD1 (5 bases). The CDR3 extends over 12 amino acids. The V end lost 8 bases, the J end lost 3 bases, and 13 bases lay between the germline ends. Germline assignment: CDR1 SQVTM and CDR2 ANQGSEA.